This T cell receptor (beta chain) was sequenced in a study of long-term antiretroviral therapy in people with HIV. Overall study findings and caveats: Post-ART samples showed increased diversity that remained below transplant donor control levels. Against controls, HIV repertoires showed narrower ranges of CDR3 length.

This clone has just one count. What it binds is unknown. CDR1 is SGHDT and CDR2 is YYEEEE in the germline V gene. The CDR3 has 13 residues. The V gene lost 1 base and the J gene lost 1 base, with 6 bases spanning the gap. Runs used v3.0 of the immunoSEQ assay and were done at survey level. Here immunoSEQ multiplex PCR was the method, and the copy in TCRdb shows in-frame clones only, minus some. The sample lists fewer than 35,000 clones, approximately 85% seen once, with around 8.2% in the top ten. This chain links TRBV5-6 with TRBJ2-7, with no clear D. The receptor's source is a man between 35 and 55 years old with HIV. The sequencing used unsorted PBMCs, collected 3 years after starting antiretroviral therapy. The DNA for the CDR3 is TGTGCCAGCAGCTTGCCTACTTCCTACGAGCAGTACTTC. This sequence encodes CASSLPTSYEQYF.